A single sample is the source of the 11 T cell receptor beta chains below, sequenced in a study of T cell repertoires in ileal Crohn's disease. Time point here: neoterminal ileum biopsy at postoperative endoscopy, about 6 months after surgery. Clones were sequenced by immunoSEQ multiplex PCR, and TCRdb holds only the in-frame ones, with some missing. The table has more than 13,000 clones, over 70% seen once. The sample consisted of ileal tissue. The source of these receptors is an adult with Crohn's disease.

This clone was detected only a few times. CDR3 amino acids: CASSKDSAKLFF. DNA of the CDR3: TGTGCCAGTAGTAAGGACAGTGCAAAACTGTTTTTT. This chain connects TRBV19 to TRBJ1-4; D might be TRBD1 (6 bases). The germline V and J ends were trimmed by 4 bases and 10 bases, with 10 bases remaining between them. Germline CDR1 reads LNHDA; CDR2 reads SQIVND (reference sequence). The CDR3 spans 12 residues.

The genes are TRBV5-6 and TRBJ1-5, with D unclear. V was shortened by 3 bases and J by 3 bases, with 10 bases between the two germline ends. CDR3 length equals 14 residues. In germline, CDR1 is SGHDT, CDR2 YYEEEE. CDR3 in amino acids: CASSSRRNNQPQHF. The CDR3, as DNA: TGTGCCAGCAGCTCGAGACGGAACAATCAGCCCCAGCATTTT.

To note about this clone: The same CDR3 is also encoded by other DNA sequences in this sample. The chain recombines TRBV30 with TRBJ2-6; D is undetermined. CDR3 length equals 14 residues. The germline CDR1 and CDR2 sequences are GTSNPN and SVGIG (reference sequence). V lost 3 bases to trimming and J lost 0 bases, with 6 bases between them. Here the CDR3 DNA reads TGTGCCTGGAGGGGCGGCTCTGGGGCCAACGTCCTGACTTTC. This gives the protein CAWRGGSGANVLTF. Variable domain in full (rest from reference TRBV30 and TRBJ2-6): SQTIHQWPATLVQPVGSPLSLECTVEGTSNPNLYWYRQAAGRGLQLLFYSVGIGQISSEVPQNLSASRPQDRQFILSSKKLLLSDSGFYLCAWRGGSGANVLTFGAGSRLTVL.

V gene TRBV7-2 combines with J gene TRBJ1-5; D not resolved. Trimming left V 1 base short and J 0 bases short, with 7 bases between. The CDR3 runs to 15 residues. CDR1 SGHTA and CDR2 FQGNSA come from the germline V gene. Written as DNA, the CDR3 is TGTGCCAGCAGCTTAGTAGAGAGTAGCAATCAGCCCCAGCATTTT. Amino acids: CASSLVESSNQPQHF.

J is TRBJ2-1 and V is TRBV19, with 9 bases aligning to TRBD1. CDR3 length: 15 residues. Germline CDR1 reads LNHDA; CDR2 reads SQIVND (reference sequence). The V segment lost 5 bases and the J segment 7 bases; nucleotides outside the gene matches: 9. CDR3 in amino acids: CASSVFGTGRNEQFF. The CDR3 nucleotides are TGTGCCAGTAGTGTCTTCGGGACAGGGAGAAATGAGCAGTTCTTC.

The J gene is TRBJ2-1, the V gene TRBV7-9; no clear D gene. This CDR3 spans 13 amino acids. Between the trimmed V and J ends, which lost 2 bases and 8 bases, there was a span of 10 bases. The germline CDR1 and CDR2 sequences are SEHNR and FQNEAQ (reference sequence). The CDR3 DNA reads as TGTGCCAGCAGCTTACAGCCACCGCATGAGCAGTTCTTC. Translation: CASSLQPPHEQFF.

This chain joins TRBV7-2 and TRBJ1-1; D is uncertain. This CDR3 has 14 amino acids. CDR1 and CDR2 (germline): SGHTA, FQGNSA. V lost 1 base, J lost 5 bases, and 11 bases lay in between. DNA of the CDR3: TGTGCCAGCAGCTTAGTGGCGAGGAGTACTGAAGCTTTCTTT. Encoded protein: CASSLVARSTEAFF.

This sequence joins TRBV10-2 and TRBJ2-7; 7 bases agree with TRBD2. This CDR3 contains 13 residues. V dropped 8 bases and J dropped 2; count of bases not matched to a gene: 6. The germline V gene has CDR1 WSHSY and CDR2 SAAADI. CDR3 bases: TGCGCCAGCGGTCAAGCGGGAACCTACGAGCAGTACTTC. Translated, it gives CASGQAGTYEQYF.

The chain couples TRBV11-2 to TRBJ2-7; TRBD2 is a possible D gene (5 bases). The germline V gene has CDR1 SGHAT and CDR2 FQNNGV. V was cut by 2 bases and J by 3 bases, with 14 bases left in between. This CDR3 is 15 amino acids long. The CDR3 loop reads CASSLMEALIYEQYF. In DNA form, the CDR3 reads TGTGCCAGCAGCTTAATGGAGGCCTTGATCTACGAGCAGTACTTC.

The chain recombines TRBV28 with TRBJ1-1; possibly TRBD1 for D (5 bases). The CDR3 length is 14 residues. The germline CDR1 and CDR2 sequences are MDHEN and SYDVKM. Trimming took 7 bases from V and 5 from J, leaving 17 bases between them. CDR3 in amino acids: CASTNGGKGTEAFF. Here the CDR3 DNA reads TGTGCCAGCACCAATGGGGGGAAGGGGACTGAAGCTTTCTTT.

The chain recombines TRBV30 with TRBJ1-1; D perhaps matches TRBD1 (5 bases). This CDR3 comprises 15 residues. Looked up from germline, CDR1 is GTSNPN and CDR2 is SVGIG (reference sequence). V gave up 2 bases and J gave up 0 bases, with 13 bases separating them. The CDR3 is CAWSRVQGLNTEAFF. For the CDR3, the DNA is TGTGCCTGGAGTAGAGTTCAGGGATTGAACACTGAAGCTTTCTTT. Together with reference TRBV30 and TRBJ1-1, the CDR3 gives the full variable domain: SQTIHQWPATLVQPVGSPLSLECTVEGTSNPNLYWYRQAAGRGLQLLFYSVGIGQISSEVPQNLSASRPQDRQFILSSKKLLLSDSGFYLCAWSRVQGLNTEAFFGQGTRLTVV.